The sample holds many counts of the clone carrying this T cell receptor (beta chain). TCRdb re-called the RT-PCR reads with MiXCR, one entry per CDR3 protein. The data contain fewer than 800,000 distinct CDR3 sequences, 14% of them singletons. The germline CDR1 and CDR2 sequences are MNHEY and SMNVEV (reference sequence). V was clipped by 3 bases and J by 2 bases, with 20 bases between them. The CDR3 totals 17 residues. The source of this sequence is a female donor in good health, serving as a healthy control. The sequencing sample was made of memory CD4+ T cells from blood. V and J are TRBV27 and TRBJ2-7; the D gene could be TRBD1 or TRBD2 (6 bases each). CDR3 region: CASSLEQGRSSAYEQYF. The CDR3 DNA sequence: TGTGCCAGCAGTTTGGAGCAGGGGAGGTCGTCGGCCTACGAGCAGTACTTC.